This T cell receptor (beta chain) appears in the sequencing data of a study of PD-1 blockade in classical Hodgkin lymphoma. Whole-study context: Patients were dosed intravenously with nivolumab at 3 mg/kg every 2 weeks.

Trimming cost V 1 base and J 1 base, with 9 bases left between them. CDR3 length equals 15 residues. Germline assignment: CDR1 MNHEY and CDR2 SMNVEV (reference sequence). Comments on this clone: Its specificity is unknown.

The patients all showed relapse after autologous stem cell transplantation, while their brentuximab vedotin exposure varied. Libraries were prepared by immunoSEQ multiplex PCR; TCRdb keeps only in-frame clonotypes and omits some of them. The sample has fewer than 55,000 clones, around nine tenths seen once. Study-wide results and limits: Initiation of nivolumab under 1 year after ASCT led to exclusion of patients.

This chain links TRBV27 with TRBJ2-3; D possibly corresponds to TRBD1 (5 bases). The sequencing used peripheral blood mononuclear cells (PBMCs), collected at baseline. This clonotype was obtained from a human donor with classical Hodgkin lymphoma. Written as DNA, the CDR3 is TGTGCCAGCAGTTTATGGCAGGGCGGCACAGATACGCAGTATTTT. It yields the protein CASSLWQGGTDTQYF.